This T cell receptor (beta chain) stems from a study of blood T cell repertoires in COVID-19. This clone was picked up a small number of times. The CDR3 has 12 residues. CDR1 is MNHEY and CDR2 is SVGEGT in the germline V gene. Between the trimmed V and J ends, which lost 5 bases and 3 bases, there was a span of 7 bases. Participant age was roughly 18 to 95 years, and participants resided in roughly 24 US areas. Method: immunoSEQ multiplex PCR; TCRdb's copy keeps in-frame clones and lacks some. The repertoire includes roughly 200,000 clones, 85% of them detected once, and over 15% sits in the top ten. This TCR came from a man aged 35-49 years who had recovered from COVID-19. The gene calls are TRBV6-2 or TRBV6-3 and TRBJ1-1, with D maybe TRBD1 (5 bases). The source material was PBMCs or T cells enriched from blood (not recorded which). The CDR3 here is CASSRGYTEAFF. CDR3 bases: TGTGCCAGCAGTCGGGGGTACACTGAAGCTTTCTTT.